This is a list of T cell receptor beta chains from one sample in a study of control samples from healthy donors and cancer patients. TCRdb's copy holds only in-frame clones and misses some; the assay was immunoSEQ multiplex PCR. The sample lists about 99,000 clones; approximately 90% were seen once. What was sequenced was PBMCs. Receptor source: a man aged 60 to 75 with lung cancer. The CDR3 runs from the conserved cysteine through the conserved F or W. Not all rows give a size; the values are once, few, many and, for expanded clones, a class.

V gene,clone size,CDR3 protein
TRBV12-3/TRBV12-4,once,CASSPGVNTEAFF
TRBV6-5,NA,CASRGDKNTEAFF
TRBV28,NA,CASSSLGSGGYTF
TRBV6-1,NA,CASSGQLAAGTDTQYF
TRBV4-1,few,CASSQVQELNQPQHF
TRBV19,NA,CASKRTSGGANTGELFF
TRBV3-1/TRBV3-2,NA,CASSHNNRALGTEAFF
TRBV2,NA,CASSEDRSNEKLFF
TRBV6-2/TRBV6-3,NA,CASSSWTGLNTEAFF
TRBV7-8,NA,CASSHRDQKRNF
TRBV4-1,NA,CASSQALGQGSTEAFF
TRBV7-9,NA,CASSLGGTGYQETQYF
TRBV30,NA,CAWSGPQGANSPLHF
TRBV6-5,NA,CASISHLGNTEAFF
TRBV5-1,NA,CASSLEDRGSQPQHF
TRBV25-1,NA,CASRSNTEAFF
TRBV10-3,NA,CAIGLQGGDEQYF
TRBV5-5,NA,CASSYRTGRGYGTDTQYF
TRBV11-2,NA,CASSLVFGTGAWVGEAFF
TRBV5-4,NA,CASAGVTGEGYTF
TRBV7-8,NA,CASSLSPGLTEAFF
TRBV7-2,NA,CASSPGRSLETQYF
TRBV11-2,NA,CASSRQGTGYAVTF
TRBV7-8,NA,CASSLSHPTNNEQYF
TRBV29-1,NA,CSVTDRGRETQYF
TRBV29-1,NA,CSAPRQYNEQFF
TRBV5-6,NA,CASSTLAGQETQYF
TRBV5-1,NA,CASSFSGTGGTGELFF
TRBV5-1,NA,CASSLQGARDQPQHF
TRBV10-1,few,CASSEDLEEQFF
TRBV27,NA,CASRRDRAYEQYF
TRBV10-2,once,CASSESGGWITEAFF
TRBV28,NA,CASSLDSAGQGGYTF
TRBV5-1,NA,CASSLEVLDYGYTF
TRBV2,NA,CASQGSNEKLFF
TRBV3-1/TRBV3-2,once,CASSRGQGAHEQYF
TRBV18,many,CASSPGGAYSNQPQHF
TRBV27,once,CASSQARRANQPQHF
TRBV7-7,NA,CASSRTGTTGELFF
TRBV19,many,CASSIQGLGYGYTF
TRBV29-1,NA,CSVLLARDLEAFF
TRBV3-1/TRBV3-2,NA,CASSQALRVGNRNTEAFF
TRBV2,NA,CASRDRVNSPLHF
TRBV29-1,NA,CSVSRQGYEKLFF
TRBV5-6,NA,CASSLVLPGNTIYF
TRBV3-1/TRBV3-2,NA,CASSLGPLTEAFF
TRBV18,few,CASSPLGTTGYTF
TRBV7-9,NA,CASSLGGYSNQPQHF
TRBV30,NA,CAWTPWGTTDTQYF
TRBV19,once,CASSIVGSGGTEAFF
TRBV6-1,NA,CASSEVPGGGYTEAFF
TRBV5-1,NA,CASSLGDSYSNQPQHF